This T cell receptor (beta chain) derives from a study of cytomegalovirus exposure and HLA in healthy donors (dated by TCRdb to the late 2010s). Regarding the study in general: In an earlier analysis of under 750 of the donors, 250 to 300 Gb of sequence data and 120 million or so unique TCR beta sequences from about 190 million T cells were reported. An early release that covered some 640 HLA-typed donors contained about 300 gigabases of sequencing data and approximately 85 million unique TCR sequences. Of the 300 to 400 genotyped donors, around 81% fell in the genetic ancestry cluster associated with self-reported Caucasian donors. The study aimed to test whether cataloging public T cell receptors could reveal signatures of past pathogen exposure. Using immunosequencing, the study profiled T cell repertoires from 666 subjects and related those repertoires to cytomegalovirus serostatus. Along with the approximately 700-subject first cohort, a separate validation cohort of roughly 110 different subjects was used. High-throughput TCR immunosequencing, statistical association of individual TCRs with disease status, and machine learning were combined to predict cytomegalovirus infection status. To study patterns of TCR occurrence, a later analysis re-analyzed previously published TCR beta repertoires from several hundred donors and added high-resolution HLA genotyping. Rather than using new phenotypic data, the later analysis identified candidate immune exposures from TCR beta sequences and from how often those sequences occurred across donors. To decide whether each TCR beta V gene segment behaved as functional or pseudogenic, an earlier analysis of fewer than 750 of the donors relied on high-throughput TCR beta sequencing. Donor age, sex, ethnicity and CMV serostatus were collected together with the repertoire data. Genome-wide SNP genotypes for about 65% of the 666 donors were used in a later genetic analysis, which treated that subset as a discovery cohort. Every discovery cohort repertoire had been produced on one sequencing platform. Class I and class II HLA loci were covered by the typing at four-digit resolution. The number of typed donors differed by locus: about 620-640 for A, B, C, DRB1 and DQB1; about 520 for DQA1; around 580 for DPA1; and about 450 for DPB1. Because of strong linkage in the cohort, a few DR-DQ haplotypes were treated as single units for association and clustering. Among some 400 genotyped donors of the cohort, an average of around 240,000 unique TCR beta nucleotide sequences was sequenced per donor, of which about 19% were non-productive.

In total, over 600 healthy bone marrow donors made up the cohort. Cohort members were all nominally healthy when sampled, although unrecorded immune exposures were likely present. The donor was CMV seropositive and was included in the group of some 290 seropositive cohort members. A peripheral blood sample was collected from each donor, and TCR beta sequencing was performed on peripheral blood mononuclear cells. Genomic DNA was extracted from the blood cell samples with the Qiagen DNeasy Blood Extraction Kit. In regard to this clone: Its antigen specificity is not known. Base qualities are not provided; no much larger clone lies one nucleotide away.

CDR1 and CDR2, looked up from the germline V gene (reference sequence), are SEHNR and FQNEAQ. At the junction V is shortened by 1 base and J by 5 bases; bases outside the gene matches: 4. Its CDR3 holds 15 amino acids, cysteine through phenylalanine. Only the CDR3 DNA stays, 45 bases, in frame from base 1. The library was obtained by the immunoSEQ multiplex PCR assay. A mixture of 60 forward primers for TCR Vbeta segments and 13 reverse primers for TCR Jbeta segments was used in the multiplex PCR. The CDR3 region of rearranged TCR beta genes was amplified from genomic DNA with a multiplex PCR assay. Amplified TCR beta libraries were sequenced as 87-base-pair reads on the Illumina HiSeq System. The original pipeline was this. A later analysis tallied around 80 million unique TCR beta chains across the roughly 610 repertoires, and around 10 million of those chains were shared by two or more donors. Raw reads were error-corrected and collapsed into unique sequences with a nearest-neighbor algorithm that merged closely related sequences to remove PCR and sequencing errors. Alignment of CDR3 sequences to IMGT reference sequences was used to assign V, D and J gene segments. For a sequence to be retained, at least a six-nucleotide match to both a V gene segment and a J gene segment was required. Rearrangements were called productive when the CDR3 lacked stop codons and stayed in frame with V and J; all others were non-productive. Following IMGT convention, CDR3 was defined as the stretch from the second conserved V-encoded cysteine to the conserved J-encoded phenylalanine. The earlier analysis of approximately 590 of the donors excluded any sequence lacking an unambiguous match to a single V gene segment. An earlier analysis of several hundred of the donors called V segments functional above 56.7% productive rearrangements and segregating when the between-donor standard deviation exceeded 5%. A statistical classification framework was built to diagnose cytomegalovirus status from the catalog of TCR beta chain sequences. In a later analysis, TCR nucleotide sequences were compared against IMGT/GENE-DB human TR gene sequences so that V and J genes could be assigned. The TCRdist pipeline was used in a later analysis to assign CDR3 sequences and most-parsimonious VDJ recombination scenarios. In a later analysis, each TCR beta chain was defined by its CDR3 amino acid sequence together with its V-gene family, and reads lacking a unique V-gene family were excluded. A later analysis removed 550 to 650 highly shared, low-generation-probability nucleotide sequences to deal with suspected cross-contamination and a sequencing artifact. For each public chain, a later analysis derived a clonal expansion index from normalized ranks of inferred template counts within each repertoire. In a later analysis, generation probabilities were computed using a VDJ recombination model fitted to out-of-frame rearrangements, and the results were checked against IGoR. A later analysis scored TCR-TCR, TCR-HLA and TCR-CMV co-occurrence with hypergeometric tests, applying a repertoire-size bias correction to TCR pairs. To estimate false discovery rates, a later analysis permuted the HLA or CMV assignments 20 times. A later analysis grouped co-occurring TCRs with DBSCAN, adding TCRdist sequence similarity when clustering within HLA-allele-positive subsets. For co-occurrence clustering, repertoires with fewer than 30,000 or more than 120,000 public chains were excluded, along with a handful of repertoires with anomalous nucleotide sharing. The table was pulled from immuneACCESS by TCRdb, which kept in-frame rearrangements only. Such tables lose some clones; where checked, under half of the loss comes from unresolved V genes, and the rest has no known cause. V and J calls and clone size follow that table, whereas D and trimming were derived from the DNA. Here the sample has about 130,000 clones; about 80% occur a single time. Around 7% of the sample rests with the top ten.

On the study overall, not on this receptor specifically: Assigning TCR associations to individual alleles was difficult when HLA alleles, especially DR and DQ, strongly co-occurred. Immune exposure information for the cohort was limited to CMV serostatus. According to a later analysis, parvovirus B19, influenza, CMV and Epstein-Barr virus appeared linked to several top co-occurrence clusters. In an earlier analysis of around 600 of the donors, most TCR beta V segments were observed in productive rearrangements about 87% or about 30% of the time, broadly matching IMGT annotations. Because counts were too low, about 15 rarely observed V segments, including chromosome 9 orphons, were left out of the earlier analysis of about 500 of the donors. At a false discovery rate of 0.05, a later analysis linked some 17,000 TCR beta sequences to specific HLA alleles. According to the authors, the approach could potentially be generalized to other disease states and immunological phenotypes. According to a later analysis, TCR association rates differed among HLA loci, with DRB1 alleles showing the most associated TCRs and HLA-C alleles showing the fewest. V-gene and J-gene trimming of TCR beta chains was associated with a missense DCLRE1C variant in a later genetic analysis, and the association was replicated in an independent cohort. In vitro tests confirmed that a few of the cytomegalovirus-associated TCR beta chains recognize cytomegalovirus antigens. Roughly uniform sequencing depth across donors was assumed in presence/absence analyses, although this assumption may not hold. The cohort was sequenced for TCR beta chains only, and without alpha or paired-chain data the features that could be detected were limited. A further reported finding was that TCR beta sequences accurately predicted the HLA-A and HLA-B alleles for most subjects in the first cohort. The 87-base-pair reads could not distinguish some IMGT-functional V segments, including TRBV6-2 and TRBV6-3, so those segments were excluded. The classifier was reported to diagnose cytomegalovirus status with high specificity and sensitivity in both the original cohort and the validation cohort. A cluster of highly shared sequence variants was judged likely to be a technical artifact of the sequencing pipeline. The study gave a list of about 160 TCR beta chains associated with cytomegalovirus. HLA typing was unavailable for some donors at each locus, so association tests used only the typed subset. Compared with the roughly 670-donor mean, donors in an Asian-associated ancestry cluster had fewer N-insertions in productive TCRs, according to a later genetic analysis. Correlated functional status among segregating V segments might reflect linkage disequilibrium, but an unknown experimental factor could not be ruled out. Most CMV-associated TCR beta chains appeared to be HLA-restricted in a later analysis, and the HLA associations seemed to be driven largely by CMV exposure. While some public TCRs were present in many individuals, most TCR sequences turned up only very rarely across donors. In a later analysis, HLA-associated TCR beta chains were found to be more clonally expanded and to have lower generation probabilities than equally common non-associated chains.

This chain joins TRBV7-9 to TRBJ1-5; TRBD1 aligns with 8 central bases. Sequenced material: PBMCs. This TCR derives from a man in his forties in good health and CMV-seropositive. The nucleotide sequence is TGTGCCAGCAGCTTAGGCGGACAGGGCTATCAGCCCCAGCATTTT. It translates to CASSLGGQGYQPQHF.